This TCR beta chain was observed in a study of cytomegalovirus exposure and HLA in healthy donors. Findings of the study overall: A later analysis found common viral pathogens apparently linked to several of the most significant clusters. Likely technical artifact: a cluster of highly shared sequence variants.

The CDR3 covers 16 residues. Vbeta (60) and Jbeta (13) primers were used in the PCR. Authors' analysis steps: Among the unique TCR beta chains that a later analysis counted, about 84 million in all, 9.5 million to 11 million were shared. Assay: immunoSEQ multiplex PCR; the TCRdb copy retains only in-frame clones and omits some. That table furnishes V, J and clone size, whereas the DNA furnished D and trimming. The table shows 90,000 to 110,000 clones, with over 12% occurring only once. Notes on this clone: The antigen is not known.

This clonotype was sampled from a female donor in good health and CMV-seronegative. V usage is TRBV21-1 and J usage is TRBJ2-2; TRBD2, the table's D call, lacks a check against the DNA. TRBV21-1 counts as a pseudogene. Sequenced: PBMCs. CDR3 in DNA: TGTGCCAGCAGCCCCAAATCGGCCGGGAAAACCGGGGAGCTGTTTTTT. The encoded protein is CASSPKSAGKTGELFF.